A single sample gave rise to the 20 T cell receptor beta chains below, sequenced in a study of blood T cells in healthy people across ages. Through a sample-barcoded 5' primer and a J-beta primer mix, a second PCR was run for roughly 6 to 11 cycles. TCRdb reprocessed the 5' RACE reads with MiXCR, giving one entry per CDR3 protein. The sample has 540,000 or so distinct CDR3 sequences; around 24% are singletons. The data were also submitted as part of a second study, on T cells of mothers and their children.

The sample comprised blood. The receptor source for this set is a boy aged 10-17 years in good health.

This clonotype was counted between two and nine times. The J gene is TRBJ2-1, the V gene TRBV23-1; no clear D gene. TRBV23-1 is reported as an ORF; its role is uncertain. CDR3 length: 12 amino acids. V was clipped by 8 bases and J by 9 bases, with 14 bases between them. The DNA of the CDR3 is TGCGCCAGCCGGCCCTTAGATGGTGAGCAGTTCTTC. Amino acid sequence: CASRPLDGEQFF.

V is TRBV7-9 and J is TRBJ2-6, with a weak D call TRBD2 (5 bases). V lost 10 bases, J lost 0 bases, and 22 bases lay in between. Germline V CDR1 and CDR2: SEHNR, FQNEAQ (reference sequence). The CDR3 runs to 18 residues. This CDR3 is CATSVASPKSSGANVLTF. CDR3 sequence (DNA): TGTGCCACCAGTGTAGCGTCCCCAAAAAGCTCTGGGGCCAACGTCCTGACTTTC.

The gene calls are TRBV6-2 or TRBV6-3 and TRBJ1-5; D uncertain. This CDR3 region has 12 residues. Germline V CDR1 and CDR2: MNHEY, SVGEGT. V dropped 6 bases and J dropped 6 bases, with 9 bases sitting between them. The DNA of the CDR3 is TGTGCCAGCAGCTCGGGCGTTCAGCCCCAGCATTTT. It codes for CASSSGVQPQHF.

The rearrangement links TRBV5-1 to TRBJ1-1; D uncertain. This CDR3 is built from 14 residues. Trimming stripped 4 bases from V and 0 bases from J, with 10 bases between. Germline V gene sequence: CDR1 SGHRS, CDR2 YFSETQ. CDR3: CASSAQALNTEAFF. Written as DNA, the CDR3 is TGCGCCAGCAGCGCCCAGGCGTTGAACACTGAAGCTTTCTTT.

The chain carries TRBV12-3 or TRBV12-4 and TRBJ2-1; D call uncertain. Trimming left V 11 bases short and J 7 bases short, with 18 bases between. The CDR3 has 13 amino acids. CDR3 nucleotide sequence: TGTGCCGCGAATTATGGATCGCTTAATGAGCAGTTCTTC. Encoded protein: CAANYGSLNEQFF.

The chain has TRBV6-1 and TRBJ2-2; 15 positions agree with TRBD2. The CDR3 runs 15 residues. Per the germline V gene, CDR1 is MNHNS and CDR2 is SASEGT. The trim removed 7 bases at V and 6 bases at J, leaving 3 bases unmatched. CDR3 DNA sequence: TGTGCCAGCACTGGACTAGCGGGGGGGCCCGGGGAGCTGTTTTTT. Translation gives CASTGLAGGPGELFF.

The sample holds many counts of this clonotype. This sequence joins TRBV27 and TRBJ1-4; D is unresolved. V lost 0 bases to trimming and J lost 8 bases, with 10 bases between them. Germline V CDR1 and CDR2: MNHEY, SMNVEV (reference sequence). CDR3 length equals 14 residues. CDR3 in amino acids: CASSLSERSEKLFF. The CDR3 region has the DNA TGTGCCAGCAGTTTATCGGAGAGGTCCGAAAAACTGTTTTTT.

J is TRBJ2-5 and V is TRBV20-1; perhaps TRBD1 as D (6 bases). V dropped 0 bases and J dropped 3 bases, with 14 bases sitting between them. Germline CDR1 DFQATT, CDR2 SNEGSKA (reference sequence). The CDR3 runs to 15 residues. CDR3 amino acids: CSARDLGAGEETQYF. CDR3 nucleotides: TGCAGTGCTAGAGATCTGGGGGCAGGGGAAGAGACCCAGTACTTC.

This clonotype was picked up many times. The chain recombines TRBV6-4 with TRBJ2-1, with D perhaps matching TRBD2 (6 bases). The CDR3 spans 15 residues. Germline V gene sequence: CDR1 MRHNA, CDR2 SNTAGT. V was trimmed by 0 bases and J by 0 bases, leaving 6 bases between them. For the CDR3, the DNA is TGTGCCAGCAGTGACTCAGCGGGCTCCTACAATGAGCAGTTCTTC. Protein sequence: CASSDSAGSYNEQFF.

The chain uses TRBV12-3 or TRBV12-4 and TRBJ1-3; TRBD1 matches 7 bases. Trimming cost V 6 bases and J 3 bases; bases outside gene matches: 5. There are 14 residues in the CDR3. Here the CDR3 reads CASRRGGFGNTIYF. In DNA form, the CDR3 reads TGTGCCAGCAGGAGAGGGGGCTTTGGAAACACCATATATTTT.

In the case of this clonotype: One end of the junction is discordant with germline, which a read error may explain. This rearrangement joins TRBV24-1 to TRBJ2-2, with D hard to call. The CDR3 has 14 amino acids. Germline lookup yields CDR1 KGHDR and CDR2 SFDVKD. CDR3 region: CATSDPLVTGQLFF. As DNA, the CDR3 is TGTGCCACCAGTGACCCCCTAGTCACCGGGCAGCTGTTTTTT.

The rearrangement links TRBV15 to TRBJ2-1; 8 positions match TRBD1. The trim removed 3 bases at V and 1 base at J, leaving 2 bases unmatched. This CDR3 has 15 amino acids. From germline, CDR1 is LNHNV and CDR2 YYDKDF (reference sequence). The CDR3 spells CATSSRDRSYNEQFF. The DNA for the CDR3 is TGTGCCACCAGCAGCAGGGACAGGTCCTACAATGAGCAGTTCTTC.

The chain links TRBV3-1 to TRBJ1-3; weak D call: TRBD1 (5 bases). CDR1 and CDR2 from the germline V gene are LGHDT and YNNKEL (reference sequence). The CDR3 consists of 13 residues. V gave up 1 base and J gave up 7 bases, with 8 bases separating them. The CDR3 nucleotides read TGTGCCAGCAGCCAAGGTGGGGCGAACACCATATATTTT. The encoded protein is CASSQGGANTIYF.

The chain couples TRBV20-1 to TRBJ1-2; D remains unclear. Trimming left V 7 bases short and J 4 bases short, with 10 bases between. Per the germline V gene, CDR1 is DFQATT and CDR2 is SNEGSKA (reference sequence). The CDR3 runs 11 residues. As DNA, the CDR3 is TGCAGTGGAGGGTATGGCTATGGCTACACCTTC. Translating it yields CSGGYGYGYTF.

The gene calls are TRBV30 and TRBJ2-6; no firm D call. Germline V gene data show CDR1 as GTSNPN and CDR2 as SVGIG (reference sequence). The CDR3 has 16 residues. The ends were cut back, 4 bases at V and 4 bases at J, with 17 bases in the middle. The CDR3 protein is CAWIRVFSSGANVLTF. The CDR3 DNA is TGTGCCTGGATCAGAGTATTTAGCTCAGGGGCCAACGTCCTGACTTTC.

The DNA of the CDR3 is TGTGCCTGGAACCAAGGGGATCTCTATGGCTACACCTTC. Protein: CAWNQGDLYGYTF. The chain is built from TRBV30 and TRBJ1-2; TRBD1 is a possible D gene (5 bases). The length of the CDR3 is 13 residues. V was pared by 4 bases and J by 4 bases, with 13 bases between. Germline V gene data show CDR1 as GTSNPN and CDR2 as SVGIG (reference sequence). The entire variable domain, with the rest obtained from reference TRBV30 and TRBJ1-2, is as follows: SQTIHQWPATLVQPVGSPLSLECTVEGTSNPNLYWYRQAAGRGLQLLFYSVGIGQISSEVPQNLSASRPQDRQFILSSKKLLLSDSGFYLCAWNQGDLYGYTFGSGTRLTVV.

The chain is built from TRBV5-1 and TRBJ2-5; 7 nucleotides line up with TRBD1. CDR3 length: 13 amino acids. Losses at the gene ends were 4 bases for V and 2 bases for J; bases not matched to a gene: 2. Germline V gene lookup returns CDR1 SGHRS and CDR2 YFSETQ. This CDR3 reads CASSEGQQETQYF. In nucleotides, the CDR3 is TGCGCCAGCAGCGAGGGACAGCAAGAGACCCAGTACTTC.

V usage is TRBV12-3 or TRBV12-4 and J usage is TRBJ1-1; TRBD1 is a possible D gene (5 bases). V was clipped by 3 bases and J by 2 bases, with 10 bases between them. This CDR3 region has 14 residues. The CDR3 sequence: CASSLDQGNTEAFF. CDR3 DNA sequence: TGTGCCAGCAGTTTGGATCAGGGTAACACTGAAGCTTTCTTT.

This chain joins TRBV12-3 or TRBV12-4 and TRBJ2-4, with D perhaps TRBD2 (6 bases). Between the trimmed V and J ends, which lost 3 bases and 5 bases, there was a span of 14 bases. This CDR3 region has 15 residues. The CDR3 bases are TGTGCCAGCAGTTTGTCAGCAGGACTACAAAACATTCAGTACTTC. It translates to CASSLSAGLQNIQYF.

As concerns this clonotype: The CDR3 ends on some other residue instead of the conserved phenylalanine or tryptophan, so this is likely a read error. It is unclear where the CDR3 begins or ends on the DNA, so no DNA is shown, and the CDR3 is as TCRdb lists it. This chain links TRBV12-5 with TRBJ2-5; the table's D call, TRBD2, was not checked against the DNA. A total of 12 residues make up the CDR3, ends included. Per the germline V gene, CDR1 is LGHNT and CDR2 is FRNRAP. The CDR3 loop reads CASGFSGRHLCL.